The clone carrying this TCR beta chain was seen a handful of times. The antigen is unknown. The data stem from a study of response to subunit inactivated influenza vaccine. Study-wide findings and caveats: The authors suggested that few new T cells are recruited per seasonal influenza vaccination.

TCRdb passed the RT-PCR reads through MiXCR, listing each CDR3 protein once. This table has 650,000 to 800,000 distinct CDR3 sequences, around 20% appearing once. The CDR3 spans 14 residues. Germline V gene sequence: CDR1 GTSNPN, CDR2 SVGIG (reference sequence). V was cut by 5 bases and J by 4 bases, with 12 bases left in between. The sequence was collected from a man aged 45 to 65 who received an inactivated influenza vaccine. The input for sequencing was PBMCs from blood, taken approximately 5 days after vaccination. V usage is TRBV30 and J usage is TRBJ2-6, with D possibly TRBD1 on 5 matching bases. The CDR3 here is CAWGQGWGANVLTF. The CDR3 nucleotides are TGTGCCTGGGGGCAGGGATGGGGGGCCAACGTCCTGACTTTC.